This entry is about one T cell receptor (beta chain). The antigen is undetermined. In each case, RNA was isolated and then reverse transcribed into cDNA as the sequencing template. Sequenced by immunoSEQ multiplex PCR; TCRdb stores in-frame clones only, minus some. The sample has 95,000 to 150,000 clones, approximately 57% seen once. The entry originates in a study of CD8+ T cells in alopecia areata. Broader study findings: It was observed that many expanded lesional clones persisted in scalp and blood during tofacitinib.

Stated treatment: oral pan-JAK inhibitor, 5-10 mg twice daily. Researchers took lesional scalp punch biopsies and peripheral blood from people who were alopecia areata patients. This clonotype was obtained from a human donor with alopecia areata. Sequenced material: CD4+ T cells sorted from blood, taken at week 4, from a patient treated with tofacitinib.

CDR3 sequence: CASSPTAGRETQYF. The CDR3 DNA sequence: TGTGCCAGCTCACCGACCGCAGGGAGAGAGACCCAGTACTTC. The chain recombines TRBV18 with TRBJ2-5; D tentatively fits TRBD1 or TRBD2 (5 bases each). CDR1 is KGHSH and CDR2 is LQKENI in the germline V gene. This CDR3 comprises 14 residues. V lost 3 bases to trimming and J lost 4 bases, with 12 bases between them.